One sample yielded the 22 T cell receptor beta chains listed below, sequenced in a study of T-cell reconstitution after alpha-beta-depleted transplantation in children (TCRdb year 2016). Preparation of the library involved PCR. Reads for this sample came from an Illumina HiSeq 2500. To normalize quantification of the TCRbeta repertoire, the TCR libraries were built with molecular barcoding that relied on unique molecular identifiers. TCRdb reanalyzed the raw reads on its own, using fastp at Q25 for trimming and MiXCR for clone calling, and kept in-frame beta chains. Identical CDR3 proteins give one entry, which carries the most common genes and DNA. Recorded for this sample are 490,000 or so distinct CDR3 sequences; approximately 12% of them occurred a single time. Together, the top ten hold around 5.8% of the sample. This material consisted of PBMCs from the stem cell graft donor, taken from the stem cell graft. These receptors were collected from a human donor who donated a stem cell graft to a child with combined immunodeficiency.

This clonotype was seen repeatedly, ten times or more. The genes are TRBV9 and TRBJ2-5; 10 bases line up with TRBD2. Germline CDR1 SGDLS, CDR2 YYNGEE. Losses at the gene ends were 4 bases for V and 5 bases for J; bases not matched to a gene: 14. The CDR3 contains 17 residues. CDR3 sequence reads: CASSPTSGRGFSETQYF. The CDR3 nucleotides are TGTGCCAGCAGCCCTACGAGCGGGAGGGGTTTTTCGGAGACCCAGTACTTC.

This clonotype was seen more than once but under ten times. The J gene is TRBJ2-1, the V gene TRBV24-1, with 9 nucleotides matching TRBD2. V lost 6 bases and J lost 8; bases outside the gene matches: 13. The CDR3 spans 16 residues. Germline V CDR1 and CDR2: KGHDR, SFDVKD. The CDR3 loop is CATSPTLAGDRYEQFF. The CDR3 region has the DNA TGTGCCACCAGTCCGACTTTAGCGGGAGATCGGTATGAGCAGTTCTTC.

This chain connects TRBV29-1 to TRBJ2-4, with D possibly being TRBD1 (5 bases). The germline CDR1 and CDR2 sequences are SQVTM and ANQGSEA. The CDR3 totals 13 residues. Deletions cut 4 bases from V and 6 bases from J, with 13 bases between. CDR3 loop: CSVVQGSGNIQYF. The DNA for the CDR3 is TGCAGCGTTGTCCAGGGCTCGGGAAACATTCAGTACTTC.

This clonotype has only a few counts. V is TRBV28 and J is TRBJ2-7; D may correspond to TRBD1 or TRBD2 (6 bases each). The CDR3 is 14 amino acids. V gave up 8 bases and J gave up 4 bases, with 18 bases separating them. The V gene's germline CDR1 is MDHEN and CDR2 SYDVKM. CDR3 amino acids: CASGFLGGRYEQYF. In DNA, the CDR3 is TGTGCCAGCGGATTTCTGGGGGGCCGTTACGAGCAGTACTTC.

This clonotype has at least ten counts. The chain carries TRBV12-3 or TRBV12-4 and TRBJ2-7; TRBD2 matches at 14 bases. This CDR3 is built from 16 residues. V lost 5 bases, J lost 1 base, and 4 bases stayed unmatched. The CDR3 sequence: CASSGLAGGGSYEQYF. The CDR3 DNA reads as TGTGCCAGCAGTGGACTAGCGGGGGGCGGGTCCTACGAGCAGTACTTC.

The rearrangement links TRBV12-3 or TRBV12-4 to TRBJ2-3; D is undetermined. The CDR3 totals 19 residues. V lost 4 bases to trimming and J lost 0 bases, with 23 bases between them. CDR3 DNA sequence: TGTGCCAGCAGTTCTGGTCGATTATTGGAGTACCTTAGCACAGATACGCAGTATTTT. It specifies CASSSGRLLEYLSTDTQYF.

This clonotype was detected many times. The rearrangement joins TRBV12-3 or TRBV12-4 to TRBJ1-6, with 9 nucleotides matching TRBD1. The CDR3 spans 13 residues. The V segment lost 7 bases and the J segment 9 bases; nucleotides outside the gene matches: 4. CDR3 amino acids: CASTGTGTSPLHF. CDR3 coding DNA: TGTGCCAGCACCGGGACAGGGACTTCACCCCTCCACTTT.

Written as DNA, the CDR3 is TGTGCCACCAGTGATCCCCACGGGGGGCCTGCCGGGGAGCTGTTTTTT. Protein sequence: CATSDPHGGPAGELFF. The chain has TRBV24-1 and TRBJ2-2, with a tentative D call TRBD2 (7 bases). The CDR3 is made up of 16 amino acids. V gave up 3 bases and J gave up 6 bases, with 16 bases separating them. The germline V gene encodes CDR1 KGHDR and CDR2 SFDVKD.

This chain connects TRBV14 to TRBJ2-7; D may correspond to TRBD1 or TRBD2 (5 bases each). Deletions cut 4 bases from V and 2 bases from J, with 24 bases between. The CDR3 has 18 residues. Germline CDR1 reads SGHDN; CDR2 reads FVKESK. The CDR3 sequence is CASSPLITPRGRPYEQYF. DNA of the CDR3: TGTGCCAGCAGCCCTCTTATTACCCCAAGGGGACGGCCCTACGAGCAGTACTTC.

In its sample, this clonotype was seen a few times. The chain uses TRBV6-1 and TRBJ2-7; the match to TRBD1 covers 8 bases. V was clipped by 6 bases and J by 3 bases; unmatched bases: 10. The CDR3 length is 15 residues. The V gene's germline CDR1 is MNHNS and CDR2 SASEGT. This CDR3 reads CASSPYRGKDYEQYF. CDR3 DNA sequence: TGTGCCAGCAGCCCCTACAGGGGGAAGGACTACGAGCAGTACTTC.

The sample holds a few counts of this clonotype. V gene TRBV27 combines with J gene TRBJ2-1; 13 positions match TRBD2. From germline, CDR1 is MNHEY and CDR2 SMNVEV (reference sequence). Unmatched junction bases numbered 1, after V lost 2 bases and J lost 6 bases. This CDR3 spans 15 amino acids. CDR3 region: CASSLGTSGVNEQFF. The CDR3, as DNA: TGTGCCAGCAGTTTAGGGACTAGCGGGGTCAATGAGCAGTTCTTC.

In its sample, this clonotype was seen a few times. The V and J genes are TRBV6-1 and TRBJ2-7, with 7 bases identical to TRBD1. Germline assignment: CDR1 MNHNS and CDR2 SASEGT. CDR3 length: 16 residues. Trimming at V came to 1 base and at J to 5 bases, leaving 11 bases not matched to a gene. The CDR3, as DNA: TGTGCCAGCAGTGAAGGGACAGGTGGGTCTTACAACGAGCAGTACTTC. It specifies CASSEGTGGSYNEQYF.

This clonotype was counted many times. V usage is TRBV9 and J usage is TRBJ2-3, with D possibly being TRBD1 (7 bases). The CDR3 has 16 residues. V lost 4 bases to trimming and J lost 2 bases, with 17 bases between them. Germline V gives CDR1 SGDLS, CDR2 YYNGEE. The CDR3 is CASSKLAGGHTDTQYF. The CDR3 coding sequence is TGTGCCAGCAGCAAACTAGCAGGGGGGCACACAGATACGCAGTATTTT.

The CDR3 DNA follows: TGTGCCAGCAGTCCCATCCGGGACAGGGGCGGACAGACCCAGTACTTC. Translation gives CASSPIRDRGGQTQYF. The rearrangement links TRBV27 to TRBJ2-5; 10 nucleotides agree with TRBD1. J was trimmed by 6 bases and V by 5 bases; bases with no gene match: 12. This CDR3 has 16 residues. Looked up from germline, CDR1 is MNHEY and CDR2 is SMNVEV (reference sequence).

This clonotype was detected many times. The chain combines TRBV29-1 with TRBJ2-3, with TRBD1 as a possible D gene (6 bases). The V gene lost 7 bases and the J gene lost 3 bases, with 17 bases spanning the gap. The CDR3 is 14 residues long. CDR1 SQVTM and CDR2 ANQGSEA come from the germline V gene. The CDR3 region is CSARRGQGTDTQYF. For the CDR3, the DNA is TGCAGCGCCCGACGAGGCCAGGGGACAGATACGCAGTATTTT.

This clonotype occurred many times. This chain connects TRBV29-1 to TRBJ2-4, with 7 bases identical to TRBD1. Germline CDR1 is SQVTM and CDR2 is ANQGSEA. The length of the CDR3 is 14 residues. V was clipped by 7 bases and J by 1 base; unmatched bases: 7. CDR3 nucleotides: TGCAGCGCCGGGGACAGAAGGGCCAAAAACATTCAGTACTTC. Protein product: CSAGDRRAKNIQYF.

The genes are TRBV6-5 and TRBJ1-2, with a possible D match to TRBD1 (5 bases). Germline CDR1 is MNHEY and CDR2 is SVGAGI. The V end was cut by 0 bases, the J end by 5 bases, with 10 bases between. The CDR3 is made up of 14 amino acids. Here the CDR3 DNA reads TGTGCCAGCAGTTACTCGGTCGGGGCATATGGCTACACCTTC. This codes for CASSYSVGAYGYTF.

This clonotype has more than one count but fewer than ten. V gene TRBV7-2 combines with J gene TRBJ1-1; no clear D. This CDR3 contains 14 residues. The ends were cut back, 0 bases at V and 5 bases at J, with 10 bases in the middle. The germline gives CDR1 SGHTA, CDR2 FQGNSA. For the CDR3, the DNA is TGTGCCAGCAGCTTAGCCCCCGGGCGGACTGAAGCTTTCTTT. Translating it yields CASSLAPGRTEAFF. The full variable domain, its missing parts supplied by reference TRBV7-2 and TRBJ1-1, is GAGVSQSPSNKVTEKGKDVELRCDPISGHTALYWYRQSLGQGLEFLIYFQGNSAPDKSGLPSDRFSAERTGGSVSTLTIQRTQQEDSAVYLCASSLAPGRTEAFFGQGTRLTVV.

This clonotype was seen more than once but under ten times. The chain couples TRBV7-6 to TRBJ2-1; 8 bases match TRBD1. CDR1 is SGHVS and CDR2 is FNYEAQ in the germline V gene. With V trimmed by 5 bases and J by 2 bases, 8 bases remained unmatched. The CDR3 is made up of 16 amino acids. This CDR3 is CASSPPGQVPYNEQFF. The DNA for the CDR3 is TGTGCCAGCAGCCCCCCGGGACAGGTTCCCTACAATGAGCAGTTCTTC.

The chain combines TRBV12-3 or TRBV12-4 with TRBJ2-2, with D maybe TRBD2 (6 bases). V dropped 2 bases and J dropped 8 bases, with 9 bases sitting between them. This CDR3 comprises 13 residues. The CDR3 reads CASSLTLAGELFF. CDR3 coding DNA: TGTGCCAGCAGTTTAACCCTAGCGGGGGAGCTGTTTTTT.

The chain has TRBV12-3 or TRBV12-4 and TRBJ2-3; the match to TRBD2 covers 8 bases. The V segment lost 3 bases and the J segment 2 bases; nucleotides outside the gene matches: 7. The CDR3 loop spans 16 amino acids. CDR3 sequence: CASSFGGGPSTDTQYF. CDR3 nucleotides: TGTGCCAGCAGTTTCGGCGGGGGGCCCTCCACAGATACGCAGTATTTT.

The chain combines TRBV20-1 with TRBJ2-3; the match to TRBD1 covers 7 bases. The CDR3 spans 11 residues. The junction had 3 bases not matched to a gene; V was cut back by 7 bases and J by 5 bases. Germline CDR1 DFQATT, CDR2 SNEGSKA (reference sequence). In DNA, the CDR3 is TGCAGTGGGACAGGCCTAGATACGCAGTATTTT. It translates to CSGTGLDTQYF.